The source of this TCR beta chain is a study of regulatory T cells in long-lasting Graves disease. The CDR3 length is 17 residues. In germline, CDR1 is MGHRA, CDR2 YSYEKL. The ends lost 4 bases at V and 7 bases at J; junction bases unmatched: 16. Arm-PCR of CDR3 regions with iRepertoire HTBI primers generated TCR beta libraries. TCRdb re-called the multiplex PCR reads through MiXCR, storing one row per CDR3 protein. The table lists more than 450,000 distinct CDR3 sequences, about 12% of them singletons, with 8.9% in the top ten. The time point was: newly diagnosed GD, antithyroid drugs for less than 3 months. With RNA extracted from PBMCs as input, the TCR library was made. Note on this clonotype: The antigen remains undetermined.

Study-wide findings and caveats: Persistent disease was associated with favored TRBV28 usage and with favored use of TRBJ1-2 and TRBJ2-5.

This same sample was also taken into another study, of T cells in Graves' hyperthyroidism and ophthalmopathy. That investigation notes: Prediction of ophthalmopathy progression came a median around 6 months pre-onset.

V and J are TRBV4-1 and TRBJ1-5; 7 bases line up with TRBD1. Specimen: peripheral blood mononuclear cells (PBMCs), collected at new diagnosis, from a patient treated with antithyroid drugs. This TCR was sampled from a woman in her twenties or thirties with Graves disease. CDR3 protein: CASSRGGDRQGRQPQHF. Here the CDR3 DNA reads TGCGCCAGCAGCCGAGGAGGGGACAGACAGGGACGGCAGCCCCAGCATTTT.